This TCR beta chain was observed in a study of blood T cell repertoires in COVID-19. Background on the study: From T cells, B-cell-depleted T cells, or PBMCs came the material, which was cDNA or gDNA.

CDR1 is SQVTM and CDR2 is ANQGSEA in the germline V gene. V shed 3 bases and J 8 bases; nucleotides not matched to a gene: 7. The CDR3 extends over 14 amino acids. This table comes from immunoSEQ multiplex PCR, and its TCRdb copy is limited to in-frame clones, with some not included. The data contain about 370,000 clones, 85% to 90% of them seen just once; the ten biggest clones take up 6.5%. The chain couples TRBV29-1 to TRBJ1-4; the match to TRBD1 covers 9 bases. The specimen sequenced was peripheral blood. This clonotype was sampled from a man aged 18 to 30 with active or convalescent COVID-19. CDR3 protein: CSVESGTGNEKLFF. The CDR3 nucleotides read TGCAGCGTTGAGAGCGGGACAGGGAACGAAAAACTGTTTTTT.